Below are 8 T cell receptor beta chains sequenced from a single sample in a study of cytotoxic CD8 clonotypes in ibrutinib-treated CLL. The data were produced by immunoSEQ multiplex PCR, yet TCRdb's version contains in-frame clones alone and is incomplete. Among around 150,000 clones, roughly 80% were seen once, and the ten largest hold approximately 2%. This sample comprised PBMCs, obtained after 12 months of ibrutinib treatment. These receptors all come from a human donor with chronic lymphocytic leukemia.

The chain has TRBV5-1 and TRBJ1-1; D gene unclear. This CDR3 spans 14 amino acids. CDR1 is SGHRS and CDR2 is YFSETQ in the germline V gene. V dropped 2 bases and J dropped 1 base, with 9 bases sitting between them. CDR3 loop: CASSFQLQNTEAFF. CDR3 nucleotides: TGCGCCAGCAGCTTTCAGCTACAGAACACTGAAGCTTTCTTT.

The rearrangement joins TRBV4-2 to TRBJ1-2, with TRBD1 matching over 7 bases. With V trimmed by 4 bases and J by 6 bases, 26 bases remained unmatched. The CDR3 is 20 amino acids. CDR1 and CDR2 from the germline V gene are LGHNA and YNFKEQ. CDR3 sequence (DNA): TGTGCCAGCAGCCGATCCCACGACACCGGTATAGACAGGGAGGGGGATGGCTACACCTTC. Protein: CASSRSHDTGIDREGDGYTF.

In this sample, this clone turned up once. V and J are TRBV10-3 and TRBJ2-5; the D call may be TRBD1 or TRBD2 (5 bases each). Trimming took off 0 bases at V and 1 base at J, with 9 bases between the two ends. In germline, CDR1 is ENHRY, CDR2 SYGVKD. The CDR3 has 15 residues. The CDR3 DNA reads as TGTGCCATCAGTGAGTCCCCGAGGGGCCAAGAGACCCAGTACTTC. Protein: CAISESPRGQETQYF.

DNA for the CDR3: TGTGCCAGCAGTTTTCTTAGCGGCAGGAACACCGGGGAGCTGTTTTTT. Its translation: CASSFLSGRNTGELFF. The rearrangement joins TRBV27 to TRBJ2-2; D is perhaps TRBD2 (6 bases). The CDR3 loop spans 16 amino acids. V lost 3 bases to trimming and J lost 1 base, with 12 bases between them. Germline V lookup: CDR1 MNHEY, CDR2 SMNVEV (reference sequence).

The rearrangement uses TRBV2 and TRBJ1-2; 10 nucleotides agree with TRBD1. CDR3 size: 14 residues. Trimming cost V 4 bases and J 8 bases; bases outside gene matches: 7. Germline assignment: CDR1 SNHLY and CDR2 FYNNEI. The CDR3 here is CASSGMTGGKGYTF. In DNA form, the CDR3 reads TGTGCCAGCAGTGGCATGACAGGGGGCAAGGGCTACACCTTC.

This clone was seen a single time. This chain uses TRBV7-2 with TRBJ1-3; D ambiguous. The length of the CDR3 is 15 residues. The germline V gene encodes CDR1 SGHTA and CDR2 FQGNSA. V was cut by 1 base and J by 4 bases, with 11 bases left in between. Here the CDR3 reads CASSLDEAAGNTIYF. The CDR3 nucleotides are TGTGCCAGCAGCTTAGATGAGGCGGCCGGAAACACCATATATTTT.

The chain combines TRBV27 with TRBJ1-5; D unresolved. The CDR3 runs to 18 residues. CDR1 and CDR2 from the germline V gene are MNHEY and SMNVEV (reference sequence). Trimming took 5 bases from V and 7 from J, leaving 27 bases between them. The CDR3 sequence: CASSPTSSPVLRGQPQHF. DNA for the CDR3: TGTGCCAGCAGTCCAACGAGTAGTCCGGTACTCAGAGGGCAGCCCCAGCATTTT.

V is TRBV5-1 and J is TRBJ1-5; 8 bases line up with TRBD1. CDR3 length: 16 amino acids. CDR1 and CDR2 from the germline V gene are SGHRS and YFSETQ. Trimming removed 0 bases from V and 5 bases from J; junction bases left unmatched: 7. DNA for the CDR3: TGCGCCAGCAGCTTGGCCGGACAGGGAACGCATCAGCCCCAGCATTTT. Translation: CASSLAGQGTHQPQHF.